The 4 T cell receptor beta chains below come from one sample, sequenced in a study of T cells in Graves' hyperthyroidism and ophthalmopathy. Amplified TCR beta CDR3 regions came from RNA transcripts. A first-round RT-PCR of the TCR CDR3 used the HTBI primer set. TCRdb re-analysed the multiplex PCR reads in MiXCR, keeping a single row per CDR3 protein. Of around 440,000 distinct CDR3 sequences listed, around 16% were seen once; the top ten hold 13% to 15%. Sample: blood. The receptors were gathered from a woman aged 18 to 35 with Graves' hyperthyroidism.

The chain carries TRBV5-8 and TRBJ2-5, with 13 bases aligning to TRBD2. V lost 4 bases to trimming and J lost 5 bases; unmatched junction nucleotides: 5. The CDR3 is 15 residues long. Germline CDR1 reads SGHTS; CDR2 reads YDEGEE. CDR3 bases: TGTGCCAGCAGCCGACTAGCGGGGGGTTGGGAGACCCAGTACTTC. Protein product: CASSRLAGGWETQYF.

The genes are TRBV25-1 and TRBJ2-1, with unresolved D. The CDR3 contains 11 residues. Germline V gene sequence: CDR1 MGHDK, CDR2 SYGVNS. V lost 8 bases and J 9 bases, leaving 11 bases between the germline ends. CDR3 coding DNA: TGTGCCAGCCGCGAGTCGGGTGAGCAGTTCTTC. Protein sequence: CASRESGEQFF.

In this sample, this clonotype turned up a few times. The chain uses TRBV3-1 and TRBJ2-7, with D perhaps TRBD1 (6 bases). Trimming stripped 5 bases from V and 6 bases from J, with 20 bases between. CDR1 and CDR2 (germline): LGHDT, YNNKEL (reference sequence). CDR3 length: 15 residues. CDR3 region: CASSKRGGNWVEQYF. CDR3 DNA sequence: TGTGCCAGCAGCAAAAGAGGGGGAAATTGGGTCGAGCAGTACTTC.

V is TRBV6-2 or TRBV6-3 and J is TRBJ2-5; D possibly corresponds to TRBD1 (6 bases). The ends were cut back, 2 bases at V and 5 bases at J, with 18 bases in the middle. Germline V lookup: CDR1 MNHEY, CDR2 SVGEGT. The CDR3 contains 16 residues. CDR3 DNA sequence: TGTGCCAGCAGTTACCTCACAGGGATGGTGGTGGAGACCCAGTACTTC. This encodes CASSYLTGMVVETQYF.